Included here is one T cell receptor (beta chain) sequence, with context. What antigen it recognizes has not been identified. Qualities for individual bases were not recorded, and no much larger clone is one base off. This specimen comes from a study of blood T cells in healthy people across ages (dated by TCRdb to about 2015). At the level of the whole study: In model experiments, roughly one uniquely barcoded TCR beta cDNA molecule per two T cells was captured by template switching. The study measured age-related changes in TCR beta repertoire diversity using deep sequencing normalized with unique cDNA molecular identifiers. Donors were grouped into four age groups: young (average 16 years), middle-aged (about 40), aged (approximately 67) and long-lived (around 80). Donors of different ages were randomly distributed across sequencing lanes to avoid experimental bias. Two additional independent replicas of 1 million unique cDNA reads from the same blood draw were analyzed for two donors (one aged 18 to 29 and one aged 80 or older).

Receptors were amplified or captured by 5' RACE. The listed sequencing device is Illumina HiSeq 2500. A second PCR of roughly 6 to 11 cycles was run with a J-beta primer mix and a sample-barcoded 5' primer. A unique molecular identifier was introduced onto each TCR beta cDNA molecule by a template-switch 5' adaptor carrying 12 random nucleotides. Each sample yielded at least 2.5 million CDR3-containing paired-end reads. The Mint cDNA synthesis kit, primed by a TRBC-specific oligonucleotide, was used to synthesize first-strand cDNA from all RNA. All cDNA was treated with uracil-DNA glycosylase and then went through a first 18-cycle PCR with the universal primers M1SS and BC2_uni_R. Concerning the study's data processing: Each sample was normalized by randomly selecting 1 million high-quality reads, each carrying a distinct molecular identifier. Reads sharing molecular identifiers were discarded rather than binned into consensus sequences. CDR3 identification, clonotype clustering and error correction used MiTCR with a Q25 quality threshold and the strictest error-elimination algorithm. A nonparametric unseen species model with Euler transformation was used to estimate a lower bound on total TCR beta diversity. TCRdb handled the public reads itself, with Q25 trimming in fastp and clone calling in MiXCR, and kept productive beta chains. Rows with one shared CDR3 protein collapse into an entry with the most common genes and DNA. TCRdb, not the original authors, processed these V and J calls. Counted in this sample were 1,100,000 or so distinct CDR3 sequences; under 55% of them appeared once. About 20% of the sample belongs to the ten largest clones.

CDR1 and CDR2 (LNHDA, SQIVND) derive from the germline V gene (reference sequence). Cut back by 0 bases and 1 base, the V and J ends lie 9 bases apart. From the cysteine through the phenylalanine, the CDR3 covers 15 amino acids. Here the CDR3 DNA is all that survives: 45 bases in frame from base 1. The full study reports these points: Compared with the aged group, the long-lived group had more naive CD4+ T cells, fewer expanded clones and increased TCR diversity, a pattern suggesting age selection. The percentage of naive T cells measured by flow cytometry correlated strongly with observed TCR beta diversity. Bulk unsorted PBMC profiling prevented conclusive comparison of naive and antigen-experienced compartments. As age increased, observed TCR beta diversity per million T cells dropped in a roughly linear way, and a significant reduction was already evident by age roughly 36. Because donor CMV infection status was unknown, age-related changes in expanded clonotypes were potentially confounded. Total diversity estimates from one million sequenced T cells were considered lower bounds and underestimates.

Donors were 35 to 40 systemically healthy Caucasian individuals from Russia aged roughly 6 to 90 years. Each donor gave ten milliliters of peripheral blood, drawn into EDTA-treated Vacutainer tubes. Ficoll-Paque density-gradient centrifugation was used to isolate PBMCs, with at least 6.5 million per sample. Total RNA, at least 5.5 micrograms per sample, was extracted from PBMCs with Trizol reagent. Naive CD45RAhigh/CD27high T cell percentages were measured by flow cytometry on a PBMC aliquot from every donor. This TCR derives from a woman aged 60-75 years in good health. Sequences were obtained from blood. This chain is built from TRBV19 and TRBJ1-1; the D gene is unclear. Here is the DNA: TGTGCCAGTAGTATAGATCCTATGGGGAACACTGAAGCTTTCTTT. The resulting protein is CASSIDPMGNTEAFF.